This record covers a single T cell receptor beta chain. Its antigen is currently unknown. Profiling relied on immunoSEQ multiplex PCR, and the TCRdb table lists in-frame clones only, not all of them. The sample lists about 70,000 clones, about 94% occurring once. The data belong to a study of cytomegalovirus exposure and HLA in healthy donors. The study, taken as a whole, reports: The study labeled roughly 160 TCR beta chains cytomegalovirus-associated. CMV antigen specificity of a few CMV-associated chains was confirmed in vitro. Usually a TCR sequence was rare, but some public TCRs were found in many donors.

The validation cohort, a group of 100 to 150 subjects, included the donors and was separate from the roughly 670-subject first cohort. CDR3 size: 13 residues. V lost 5 bases to trimming and J lost 4 bases; unmatched junction nucleotides: 1. From germline, CDR1 is SGHAT and CDR2 FQNNGV. The sequence derives from a man aged 18 to 35 in good health and CMV-seropositive. The chain carries TRBV11-2 and TRBJ2-5; 10 bases map to TRBD1. What was sequenced was PBMCs. Here the CDR3 DNA reads TGTGCCAGCAGCAGGGACAGGGGAGAGACCCAGTACTTC. Translated: CASSRDRGETQYF.